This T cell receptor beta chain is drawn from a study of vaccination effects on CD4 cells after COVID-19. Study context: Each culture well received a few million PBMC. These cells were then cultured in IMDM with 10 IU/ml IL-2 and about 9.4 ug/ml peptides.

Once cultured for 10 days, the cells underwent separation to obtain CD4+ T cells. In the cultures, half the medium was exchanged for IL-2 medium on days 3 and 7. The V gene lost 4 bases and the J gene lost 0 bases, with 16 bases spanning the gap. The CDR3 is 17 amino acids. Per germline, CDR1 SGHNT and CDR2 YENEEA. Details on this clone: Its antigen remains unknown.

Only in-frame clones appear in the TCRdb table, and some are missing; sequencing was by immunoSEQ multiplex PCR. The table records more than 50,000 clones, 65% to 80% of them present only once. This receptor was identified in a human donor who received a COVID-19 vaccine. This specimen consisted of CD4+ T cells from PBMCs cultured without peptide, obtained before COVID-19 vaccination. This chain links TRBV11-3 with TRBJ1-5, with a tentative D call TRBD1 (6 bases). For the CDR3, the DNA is TGTGCCAGCAGCTCCCCGGGACACAAGTATAGCAATCAGCCCCAGCATTTT. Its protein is CASSSPGHKYSNQPQHF. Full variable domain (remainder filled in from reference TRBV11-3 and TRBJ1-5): EAGVVQSPRYKIIEKKQPVAFWCNPISGHNTLYWYLQNLGQGPELLIRYENEEAVDDSQLPKDRFSAERLKGVDSTLKIQPAELGDSAVYLCASSSPGHKYSNQPQHFGDGTRLSIL.